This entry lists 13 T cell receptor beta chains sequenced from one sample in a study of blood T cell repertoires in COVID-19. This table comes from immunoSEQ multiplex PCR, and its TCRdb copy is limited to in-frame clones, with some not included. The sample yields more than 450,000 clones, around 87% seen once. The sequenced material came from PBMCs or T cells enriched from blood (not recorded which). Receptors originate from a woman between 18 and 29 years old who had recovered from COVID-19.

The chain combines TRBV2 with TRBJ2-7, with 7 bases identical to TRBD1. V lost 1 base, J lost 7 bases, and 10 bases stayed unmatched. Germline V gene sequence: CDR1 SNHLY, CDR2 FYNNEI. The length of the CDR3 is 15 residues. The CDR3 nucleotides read TGTGCCAGCAGTGAAGGAGGGACAGAGGTTCGGGAGCAGTACTTC. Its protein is CASSEGGTEVREQYF.

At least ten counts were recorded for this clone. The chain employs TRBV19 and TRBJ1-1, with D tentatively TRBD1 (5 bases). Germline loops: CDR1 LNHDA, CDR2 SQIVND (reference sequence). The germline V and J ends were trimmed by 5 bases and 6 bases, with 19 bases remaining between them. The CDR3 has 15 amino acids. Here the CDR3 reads CASSADKLLAPEAFF. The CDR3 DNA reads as TGTGCCAGTAGTGCGGACAAACTGTTAGCCCCTGAAGCTTTCTTT.

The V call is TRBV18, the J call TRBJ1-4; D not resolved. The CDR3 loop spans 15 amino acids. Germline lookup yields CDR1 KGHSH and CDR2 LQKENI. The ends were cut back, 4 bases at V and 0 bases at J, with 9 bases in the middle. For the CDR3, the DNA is TGTGCCAGCTCACTTAGCAGTGCAACTAATGAAAAACTGTTTTTT. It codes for CASSLSSATNEKLFF. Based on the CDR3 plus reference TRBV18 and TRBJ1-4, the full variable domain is NAGVMQNPRHLVRRRGQEARLRCSPMKGHSHVYWYRQLPEEGLKFMVYLQKENIIDESGMPKERFSAEFPKEGPSILRIQQVVRGDSAAYFCASSLSSATNEKLFFGSGTQLSVL.

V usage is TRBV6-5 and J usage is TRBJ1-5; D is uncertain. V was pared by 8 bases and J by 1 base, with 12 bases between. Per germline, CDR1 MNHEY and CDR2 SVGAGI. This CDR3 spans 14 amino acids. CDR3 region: CASAKESSNQPQHF. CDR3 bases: TGTGCCAGCGCAAAAGAGTCGAGCAATCAGCCCCAGCATTTT.

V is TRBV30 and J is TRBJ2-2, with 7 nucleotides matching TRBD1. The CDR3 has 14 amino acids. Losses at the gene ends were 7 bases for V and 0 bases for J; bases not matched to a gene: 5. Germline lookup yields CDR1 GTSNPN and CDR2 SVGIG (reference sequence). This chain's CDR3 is CASLGQSNTGELFF. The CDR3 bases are TGTGCCTCCCTGGGACAGTCGAACACCGGGGAGCTGTTTTTT.

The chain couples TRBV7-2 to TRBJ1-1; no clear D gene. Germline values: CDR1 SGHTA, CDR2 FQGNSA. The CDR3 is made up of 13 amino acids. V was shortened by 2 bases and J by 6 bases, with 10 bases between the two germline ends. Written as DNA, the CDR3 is TGTGCCAGCAGCTTAAATCGCAGGCCTGAAGCTTTCTTT. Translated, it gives CASSLNRRPEAFF.

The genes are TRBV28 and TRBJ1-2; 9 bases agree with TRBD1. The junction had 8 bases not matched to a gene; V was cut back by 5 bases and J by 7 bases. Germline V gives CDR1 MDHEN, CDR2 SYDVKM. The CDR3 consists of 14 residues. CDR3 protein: CASSPLDRGGGYTF. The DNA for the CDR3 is TGTGCCAGCAGTCCTCTGGACAGGGGAGGTGGCTACACCTTC.

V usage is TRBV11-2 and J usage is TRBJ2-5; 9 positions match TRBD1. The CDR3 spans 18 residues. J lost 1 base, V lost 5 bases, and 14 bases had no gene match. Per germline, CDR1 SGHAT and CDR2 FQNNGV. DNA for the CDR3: TGTGCCAGCAGCCGCTATTTTGGGACAGGGAACTTCCAAGAGACCCAGTACTTC. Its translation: CASSRYFGTGNFQETQYF.

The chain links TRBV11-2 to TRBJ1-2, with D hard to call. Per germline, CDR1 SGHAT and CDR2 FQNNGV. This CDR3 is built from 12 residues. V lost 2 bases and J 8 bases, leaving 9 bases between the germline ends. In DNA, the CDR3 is TGTGCCAGCAGCTTACCCCCCAGAGGCTACACCTTC. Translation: CASSLPPRGYTF.

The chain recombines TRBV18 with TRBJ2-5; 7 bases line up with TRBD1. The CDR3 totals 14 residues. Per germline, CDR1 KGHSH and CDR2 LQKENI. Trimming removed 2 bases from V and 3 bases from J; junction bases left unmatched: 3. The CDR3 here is CASSPGTVKETQYF. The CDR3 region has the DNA TGTGCCAGCTCACCAGGGACAGTTAAAGAGACCCAGTACTTC.

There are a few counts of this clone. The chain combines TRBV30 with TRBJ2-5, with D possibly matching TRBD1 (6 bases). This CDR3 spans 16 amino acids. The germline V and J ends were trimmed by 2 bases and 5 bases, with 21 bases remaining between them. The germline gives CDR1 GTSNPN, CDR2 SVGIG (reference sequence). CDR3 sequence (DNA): TGTGCCTGGAGTCCCCCCCGGGCGGCAGGGGAGGAGACCCAGTACTTC. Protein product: CAWSPPRAAGEETQYF.

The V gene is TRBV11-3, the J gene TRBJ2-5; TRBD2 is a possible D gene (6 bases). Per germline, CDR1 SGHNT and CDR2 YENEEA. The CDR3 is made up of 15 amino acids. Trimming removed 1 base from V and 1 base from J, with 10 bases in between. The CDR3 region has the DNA TGTGCCAGCAGCTTAGGAGGGACTTCCCAAGAGACCCAGTACTTC. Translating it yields CASSLGGTSQETQYF.

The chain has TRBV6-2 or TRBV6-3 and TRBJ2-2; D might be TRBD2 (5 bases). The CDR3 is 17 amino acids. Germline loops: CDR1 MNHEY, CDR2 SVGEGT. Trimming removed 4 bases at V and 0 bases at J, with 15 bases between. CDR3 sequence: CASSSIYPGANTGELFF. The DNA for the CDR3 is TGTGCCAGCAGTTCCATCTACCCCGGGGCGAACACCGGGGAGCTGTTTTTT.